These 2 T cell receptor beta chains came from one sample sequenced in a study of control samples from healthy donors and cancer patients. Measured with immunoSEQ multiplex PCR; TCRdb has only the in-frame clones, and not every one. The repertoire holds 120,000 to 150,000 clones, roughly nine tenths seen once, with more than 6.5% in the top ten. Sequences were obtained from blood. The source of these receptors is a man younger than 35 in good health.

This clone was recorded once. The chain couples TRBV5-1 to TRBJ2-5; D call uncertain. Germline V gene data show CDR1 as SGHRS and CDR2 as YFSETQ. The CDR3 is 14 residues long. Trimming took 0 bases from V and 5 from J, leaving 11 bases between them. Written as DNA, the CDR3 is TGCGCCAGCAGCTTGGATATATTTAGTGAGACCCAGTACTTC. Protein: CASSLDIFSETQYF.

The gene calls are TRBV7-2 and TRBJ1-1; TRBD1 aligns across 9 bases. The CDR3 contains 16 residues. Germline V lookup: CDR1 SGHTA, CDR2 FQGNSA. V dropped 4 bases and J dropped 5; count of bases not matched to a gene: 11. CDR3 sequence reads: CASSSGQGKRGTEAFF. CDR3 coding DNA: TGTGCCAGCAGCTCTGGACAGGGGAAGCGGGGGACTGAAGCTTTCTTT.